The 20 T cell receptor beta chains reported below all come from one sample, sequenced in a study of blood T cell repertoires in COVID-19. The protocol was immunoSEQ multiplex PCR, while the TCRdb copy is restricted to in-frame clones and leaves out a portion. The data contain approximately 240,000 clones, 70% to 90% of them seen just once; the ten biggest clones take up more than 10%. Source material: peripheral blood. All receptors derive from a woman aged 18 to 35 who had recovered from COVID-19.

The CDR3 spells CASTLSYSPLHF. Written as DNA, the CDR3 is TGTGCCAGCACCCTAAGCTATTCACCCCTCCACTTT. The chain couples TRBV28 to TRBJ1-6; no firm D call. Germline CDR1 reads MDHEN; CDR2 reads SYDVKM. This CDR3 region has 12 residues. V lost 7 bases, J lost 8 bases, and 9 bases lay in between.

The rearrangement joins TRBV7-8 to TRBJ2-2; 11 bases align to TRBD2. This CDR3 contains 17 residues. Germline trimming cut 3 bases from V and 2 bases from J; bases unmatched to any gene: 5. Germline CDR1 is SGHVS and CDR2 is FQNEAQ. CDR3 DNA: TGTGCCAGCAGCTTCTCTAGCGGGAGGCTAAACACCGGGGAGCTGTTTTTT. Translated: CASSFSSGRLNTGELFF.

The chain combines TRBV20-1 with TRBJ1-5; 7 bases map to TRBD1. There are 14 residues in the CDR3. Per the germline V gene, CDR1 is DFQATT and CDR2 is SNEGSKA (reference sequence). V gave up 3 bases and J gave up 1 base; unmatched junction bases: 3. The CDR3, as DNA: TGCAGTGCTAGTGGGGACAGAAGCAATCAGCCCCAGCATTTT. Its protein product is CSASGDRSNQPQHF.

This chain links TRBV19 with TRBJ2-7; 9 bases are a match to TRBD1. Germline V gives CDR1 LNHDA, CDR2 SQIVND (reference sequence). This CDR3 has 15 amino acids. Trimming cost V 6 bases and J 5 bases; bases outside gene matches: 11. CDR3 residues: CASSLETGGSNEQYF. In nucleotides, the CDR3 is TGTGCCAGTAGCCTCGAGACAGGGGGGTCCAACGAGCAGTACTTC.

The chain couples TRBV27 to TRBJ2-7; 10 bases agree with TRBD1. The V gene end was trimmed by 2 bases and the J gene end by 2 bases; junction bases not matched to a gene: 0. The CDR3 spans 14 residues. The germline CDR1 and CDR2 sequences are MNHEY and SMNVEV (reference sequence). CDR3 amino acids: CASSLGQGAYEQYF. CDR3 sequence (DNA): TGTGCCAGCAGTTTAGGACAGGGGGCCTACGAGCAGTACTTC.

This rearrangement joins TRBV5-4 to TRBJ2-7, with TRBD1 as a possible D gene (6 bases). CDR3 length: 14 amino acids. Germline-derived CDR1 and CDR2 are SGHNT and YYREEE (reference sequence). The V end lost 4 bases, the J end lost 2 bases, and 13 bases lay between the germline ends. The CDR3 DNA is TGTGCCAGCAGCCGTCATGAGGGGGCCTACGAGCAGTACTTC. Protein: CASSRHEGAYEQYF.

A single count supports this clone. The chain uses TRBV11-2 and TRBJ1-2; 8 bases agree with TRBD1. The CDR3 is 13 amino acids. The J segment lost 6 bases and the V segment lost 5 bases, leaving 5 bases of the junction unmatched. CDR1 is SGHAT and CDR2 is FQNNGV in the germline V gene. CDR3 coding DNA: TGTGCCAGCAGCCACCAGGGGGCTCATGGCTACACCTTC. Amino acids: CASSHQGAHGYTF.

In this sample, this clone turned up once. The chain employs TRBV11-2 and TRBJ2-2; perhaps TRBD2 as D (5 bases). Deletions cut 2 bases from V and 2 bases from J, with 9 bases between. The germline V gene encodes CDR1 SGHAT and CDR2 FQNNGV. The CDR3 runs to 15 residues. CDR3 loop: CASSLNGLNTGELFF. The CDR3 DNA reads TGTGCCAGCAGCTTAAACGGACTTAACACCGGGGAGCTGTTTTTT.

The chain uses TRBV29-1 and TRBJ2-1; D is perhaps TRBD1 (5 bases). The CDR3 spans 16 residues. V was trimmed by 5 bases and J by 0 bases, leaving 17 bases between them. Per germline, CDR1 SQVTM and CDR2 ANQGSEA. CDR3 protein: CSVKRRGRSSYNEQFF. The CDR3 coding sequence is TGCAGCGTTAAACGTAGGGGCCGAAGCTCCTACAATGAGCAGTTCTTC.

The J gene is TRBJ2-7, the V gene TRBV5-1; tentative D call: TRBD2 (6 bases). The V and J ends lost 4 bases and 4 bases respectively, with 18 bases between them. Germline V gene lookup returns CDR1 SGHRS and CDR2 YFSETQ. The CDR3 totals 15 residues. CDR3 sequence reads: CASSRVAGSQYEQYF. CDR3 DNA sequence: TGCGCCAGCAGCCGGGTGGCCGGGAGCCAGTACGAGCAGTACTTC.

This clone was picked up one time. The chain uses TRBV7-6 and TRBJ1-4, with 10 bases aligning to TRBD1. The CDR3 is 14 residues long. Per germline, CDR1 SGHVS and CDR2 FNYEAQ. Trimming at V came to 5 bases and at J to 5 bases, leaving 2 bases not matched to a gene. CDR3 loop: CASSATGGNEKLFF. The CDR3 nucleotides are TGTGCCAGCAGCGCGACAGGGGGCAATGAAAAACTGTTTTTT. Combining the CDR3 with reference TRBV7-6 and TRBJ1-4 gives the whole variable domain GAGVSQSPRYKVTKRGQDVALRCDPISGHVSLYWYRQALGQGPEFLTYFNYEAQQDKSGLPNDRFSAERPEGSISTLTIQRTEQRDSAMYRCASSATGGNEKLFFGSGTQLSVL.

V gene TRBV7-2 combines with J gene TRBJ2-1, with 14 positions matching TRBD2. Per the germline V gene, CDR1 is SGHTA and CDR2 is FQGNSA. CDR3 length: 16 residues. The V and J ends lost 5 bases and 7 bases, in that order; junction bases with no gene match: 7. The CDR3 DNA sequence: TGTGCCAGCAGCATGGGACTAGCGGGAGTTGTTAATGAGCAGTTCTTC. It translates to CASSMGLAGVVNEQFF.

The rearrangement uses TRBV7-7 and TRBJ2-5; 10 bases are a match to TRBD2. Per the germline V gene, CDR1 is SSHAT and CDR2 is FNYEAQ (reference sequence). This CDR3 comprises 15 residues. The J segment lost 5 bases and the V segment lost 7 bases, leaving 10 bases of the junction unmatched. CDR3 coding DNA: TGTGCCAGCACTTCCGGGACTAGCGCCCCGGAGACCCAGTACTTC. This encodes CASTSGTSAPETQYF.

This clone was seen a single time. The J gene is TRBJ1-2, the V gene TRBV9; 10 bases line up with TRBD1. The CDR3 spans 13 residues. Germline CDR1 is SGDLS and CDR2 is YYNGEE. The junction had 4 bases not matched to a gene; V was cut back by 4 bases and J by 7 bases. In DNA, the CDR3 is TGTGCCAGCAGCCCCCGGGACAGGGGTGGCTACACCTTC. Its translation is CASSPRDRGGYTF. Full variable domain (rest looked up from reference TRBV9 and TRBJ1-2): DSGVTQTPKHLITATGQRVTLRCSPRSGDLSVYWYQQSLDQGLQFLIQYYNGEERAKGNILERFSAQQFPDLHSELNLSSLELGDSALYFCASSPRDRGGYTFGSGTRLTVV.

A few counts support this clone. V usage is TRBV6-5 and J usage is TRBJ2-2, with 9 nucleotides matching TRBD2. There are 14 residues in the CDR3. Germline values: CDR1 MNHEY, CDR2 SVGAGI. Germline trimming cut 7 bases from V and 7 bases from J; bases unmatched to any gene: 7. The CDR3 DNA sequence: TGTGCCAGCATCCAGCGGGAGGTTGGCGGGGAGCTGTTTTTT. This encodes CASIQREVGGELFF.

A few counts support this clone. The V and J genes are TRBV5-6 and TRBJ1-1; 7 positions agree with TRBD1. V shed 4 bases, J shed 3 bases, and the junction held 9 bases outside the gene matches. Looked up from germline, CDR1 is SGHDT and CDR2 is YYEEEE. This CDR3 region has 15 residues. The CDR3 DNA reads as TGTGCCAGCAGCCCGAACCTTGACAGGGACACTGAAGCTTTCTTT. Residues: CASSPNLDRDTEAFF.

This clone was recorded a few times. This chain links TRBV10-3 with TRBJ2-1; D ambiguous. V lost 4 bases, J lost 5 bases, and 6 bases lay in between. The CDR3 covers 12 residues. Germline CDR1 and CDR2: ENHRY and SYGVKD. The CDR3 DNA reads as TGTGCCATCAGTGGAGATGACAATGAGCAGTTCTTC. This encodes CAISGDDNEQFF.

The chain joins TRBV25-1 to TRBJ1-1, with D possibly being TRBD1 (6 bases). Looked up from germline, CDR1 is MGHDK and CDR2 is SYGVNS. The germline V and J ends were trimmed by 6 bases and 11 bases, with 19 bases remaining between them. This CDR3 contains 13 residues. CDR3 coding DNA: TGTGCCAGCAGCCCGACAGGCTACTGGGGGGCTTTCTTT. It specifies CASSPTGYWGAFF.

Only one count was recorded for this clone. CDR3 region: CASSPGTSGRRGHEQYF. In DNA form, the CDR3 reads TGTGCCAGCAGCCCCGGGACTAGCGGGAGGCGGGGACACGAGCAGTACTTC. The chain links TRBV5-4 to TRBJ2-7; 15 bases fit TRBD2. Germline V gene sequence: CDR1 SGHNT, CDR2 YYREEE (reference sequence). The CDR3 length is 17 residues. Trimming took 4 bases from V and 5 from J; bases not matched to a gene: 10.

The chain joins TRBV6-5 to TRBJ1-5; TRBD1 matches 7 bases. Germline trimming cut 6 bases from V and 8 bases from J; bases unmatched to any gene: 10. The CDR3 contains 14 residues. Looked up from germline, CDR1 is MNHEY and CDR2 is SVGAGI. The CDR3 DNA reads TGTGCCAGCAGCCATGACAGGGAAAAGGAGCCCCAGCATTTT. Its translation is CASSHDREKEPQHF.